Sequencing of this T cell receptor (beta chain) was carried out in a study of low-dose radiotherapy and immunotherapy resistance in tumors. Study background: Doses delivered to Cohort 2 were 1 Gy per fraction every two weeks, amounting to 13 Gy over 26 weeks.

As for time point: before trial treatment. Advanced solid tumors lacking tumor-infiltrating lymphocytes were present in eligible patients. J was trimmed by 7 bases and V by 5 bases; bases with no gene match: 11. The germline V gene encodes CDR1 DFQATT and CDR2 SNEGSKA (reference sequence). This CDR3 contains 16 residues. This clonotype has a count of ten or more. cDNA synthesis used a TRAV/TRBV-specific primer set for both chains. The PCR that amplified TCRs ran for around 20 cycles, relying on a constant-region primer and a V-primer adapter. Each CDR3 protein is one row after TCRdb ran MiXCR on the reads. This table holds fewer than 95,000 distinct CDR3 sequences, 9.4% found once.

Sample: PBMCs, taken before treatment. The clonotype was recovered from a male donor with prostate cancer. V usage is TRBV20-1 and J usage is TRBJ2-1; 13 bases agree with TRBD2. Written as DNA, the CDR3 is TGCAGTGCTCCTGGACTAGCGGGAGCTTCGTGGAATGAGCAGTTCTTC. Translating it yields CSAPGLAGASWNEQFF.